The TCR beta chain under discussion was sequenced for a study of identical twins. Overall study results and limits: Out-of-frame alpha sequences shared by twins were enriched for low generation probability. Recombination models fit unrelated individuals' TCR alpha sharing but underestimated twins'.

Each cDNA held unique molecular identifiers, and template switching gave it a universal primer site. MiXCR, applied by TCRdb to the 5' RACE reads, yields one record per CDR3 protein. Among nearly 650,000 distinct CDR3 sequences listed, 7% to 7.5% were seen once. The CDR3 totals 15 residues. The germline CDR1 and CDR2 sequences are LGHDT and YNNKEL (reference sequence). V lost 4 bases to trimming and J lost 2 bases; unmatched junction nucleotides: 8. A remark on this clonotype: What it binds is not known.

These data were likewise used in another study, on yellow fever vaccine responses in identical twins.

This clonotype was obtained from a woman aged 18 to 35 in good health. Sequencing was carried out using PBMCs. The chain carries TRBV3-1 and TRBJ2-7, with TRBD1 identical over 7 bases. The CDR3 protein is CASSPIEGAPYEQYF. For the CDR3, the DNA is TGTGCCAGCAGCCCTATCGAGGGGGCACCCTACGAGCAGTACTTC.